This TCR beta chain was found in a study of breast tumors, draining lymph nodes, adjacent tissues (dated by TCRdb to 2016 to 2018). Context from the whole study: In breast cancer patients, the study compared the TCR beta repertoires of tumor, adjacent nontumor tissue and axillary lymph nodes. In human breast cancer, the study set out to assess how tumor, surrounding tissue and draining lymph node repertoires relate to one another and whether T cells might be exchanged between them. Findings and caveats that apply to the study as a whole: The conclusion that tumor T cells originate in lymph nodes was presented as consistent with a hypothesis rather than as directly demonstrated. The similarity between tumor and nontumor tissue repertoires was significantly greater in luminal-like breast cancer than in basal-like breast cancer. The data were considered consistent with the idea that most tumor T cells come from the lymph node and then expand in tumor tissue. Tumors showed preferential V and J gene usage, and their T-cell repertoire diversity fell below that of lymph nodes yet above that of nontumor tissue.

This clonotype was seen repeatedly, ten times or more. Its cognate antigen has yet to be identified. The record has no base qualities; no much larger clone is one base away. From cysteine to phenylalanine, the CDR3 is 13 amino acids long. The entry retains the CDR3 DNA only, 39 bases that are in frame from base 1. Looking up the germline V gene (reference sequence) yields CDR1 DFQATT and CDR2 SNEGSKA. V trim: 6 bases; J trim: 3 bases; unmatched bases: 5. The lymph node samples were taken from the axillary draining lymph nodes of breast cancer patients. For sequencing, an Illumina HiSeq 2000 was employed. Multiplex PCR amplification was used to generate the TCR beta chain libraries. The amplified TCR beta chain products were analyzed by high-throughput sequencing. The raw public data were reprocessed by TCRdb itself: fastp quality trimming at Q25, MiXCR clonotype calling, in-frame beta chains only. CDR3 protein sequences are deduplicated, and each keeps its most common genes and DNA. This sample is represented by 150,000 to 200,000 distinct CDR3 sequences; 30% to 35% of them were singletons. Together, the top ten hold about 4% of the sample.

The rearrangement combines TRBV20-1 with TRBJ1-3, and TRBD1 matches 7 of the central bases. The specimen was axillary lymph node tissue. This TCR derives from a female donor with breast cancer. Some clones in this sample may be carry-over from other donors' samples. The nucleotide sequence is TGCAGTGCCTCCCGGGACAGTGGAAACACCATATATTTT. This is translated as CSASRDSGNTIYF.